This entry lists 30 T cell receptor beta chains sequenced from one sample in a study of shared clonotypes between healthy human individuals (dated by TCRdb to 2019 to 2021). For the CD8 naive samples, CD45RO-negative cells were positively selected for CCR7, yielding a CD45RA+CCR7+ population from which TemRA cells were excluded. The library relied on the immunoSEQ multiplex PCR assay. Sourced from immuneACCESS, this table was stored by TCRdb with only in-frame sequences that have V and J called. A share of the clones is absent; for the studies checked, an unresolved V gene accounts for under half, and the remainder has no known explanation. This sample gives around 1,900,000 clones in total; over 85% of them show up just once. The leading ten clones occupy under 2% of the sample. The sample comprised naive CD8+ T cells from PBMCs. The cell subset or site label here, explained by the study, means: CD45RA+CCR7+. The receptor source for this set is a man between 18 and 29 years old in good health. Some clones in this sample may be carry-over from other donors' samples.

The V gene is TRBV29-1, the J gene TRBJ2-3, with 9 bases aligning to TRBD2. CDR1 is SQVTM and CDR2 is ANQGSEA in the germline V gene. The V and J ends lost 7 bases and 1 base, in that order; junction bases with no gene match: 9. This CDR3 spans 15 amino acids. CDR3 DNA sequence: TGCAGCGCCCTCCGTTCTAGCGGGGGCACAGATACGCAGTATTTT. Translated: CSALRSSGGTDTQYF.

CDR3 sequence reads: CASSFDLAAYNEQFF. DNA of the CDR3: TGCGCCAGCAGCTTCGACCTAGCGGCCTACAATGAGCAGTTCTTC. This chain links TRBV5-1 with TRBJ2-1; TRBD2 matches at 7 bases. This CDR3 spans 15 amino acids. CDR1 and CDR2 from the germline V gene are SGHRS and YFSETQ. V was pared by 2 bases and J by 2 bases, with 4 bases of the junction left unmatched.

The V call is TRBV7-9, the J call TRBJ2-1; D may be TRBD2 (5 bases). V dropped 1 base and J dropped 4 bases, with 11 bases sitting between them. CDR3 size: 15 residues. Germline loops: CDR1 SEHNR, CDR2 FQNEAQ (reference sequence). The CDR3 protein is CASSLGGPSYNEQFF. The CDR3 coding sequence is TGTGCCAGCAGCTTAGGAGGGCCTTCGTACAATGAGCAGTTCTTC.

This sequence joins TRBV7-8 and TRBJ2-5, with D possibly called TRBD1 or TRBD2 (6 bases each). Germline loops: CDR1 SGHVS, CDR2 FQNEAQ. The V end lost 5 bases, the J end lost 5 bases, and 15 bases lay between the germline ends. The CDR3 consists of 14 residues. CDR3 region: CASSVRGHRETQYF. CDR3 sequence (DNA): TGTGCCAGCAGCGTCCGGGGGCACCGGGAGACCCAGTACTTC.

The chain employs TRBV11-2 and TRBJ2-7; 13 bases fit TRBD2. The V segment lost 5 bases and the J segment 6 bases; nucleotides outside the gene matches: 7. The CDR3 covers 15 residues. Germline CDR1 is SGHAT and CDR2 is FQNNGV. The CDR3 protein is CASSLGTSGKGEQYF. As DNA, the CDR3 is TGTGCCAGCAGCCTCGGGACTAGCGGGAAGGGCGAGCAGTACTTC.

Comment on this clone: At the DNA level, this CDR3 is encoded by other sequences in the same sample as well. The chain uses TRBV28 and TRBJ1-2, with D uncertain. Germline CDR1 reads MDHEN; CDR2 reads SYDVKM. The CDR3 consists of 11 residues. With 5 bases removed from V and 5 bases from J, the gap between germline ends came to 6 bases. CDR3 sequence (DNA): TGTGCCAGCAGTCGGGCGTATGGCTACACCTTC. Translation: CASSRAYGYTF.

The V gene is TRBV5-1, the J gene TRBJ1-1; 9 bases agree with TRBD1. Per germline, CDR1 SGHRS and CDR2 YFSETQ. The CDR3 is made up of 12 amino acids. The V and J ends lost 7 bases and 7 bases, in that order; junction bases with no gene match: 5. Here the CDR3 reads CASRGQGGEAFF. DNA of the CDR3: TGCGCCAGCCGGGGACAGGGCGGTGAAGCTTTCTTT.

The rearrangement uses TRBV21-1 and TRBJ2-1. TRBV21-1 is designated a pseudogene. The CDR3 sequence is 11 residues long. This CDR3 reads CASSKHNEQFF. The CDR3 coding sequence is TGTGCCAGCAGCAAACACAATGAGCAGTTCTTC.

This sequence joins TRBV28 and TRBJ2-3, with D unclear. V was pared by 1 base and J by 2 bases, with 7 bases between. The CDR3 sequence is 14 residues long. Germline CDR1 reads MDHEN; CDR2 reads SYDVKM. CDR3 loop: CASSLYTYTDTQYF. The CDR3 region has the DNA TGTGCCAGCAGTTTATACACCTACACAGATACGCAGTATTTT.

V and J are TRBV10-3 and TRBJ2-7; tentative D call: TRBD2 (5 bases). Trimming pared 10 bases from V and 3 bases from J, leaving 22 bases between. CDR3 size: 15 residues. Germline V lookup: CDR1 ENHRY, CDR2 SYGVKD. CDR3 in amino acids: CASLASPTSYYEQYF. In DNA, the CDR3 is TGTGCCAGTCTAGCCTCGCCTACATCTTACTACGAGCAGTACTTC.

This chain joins TRBV4-3 and TRBJ2-3; possible D gene TRBD1, 5 bases. This CDR3 has 13 amino acids. Trimming took off 0 bases at V and 6 bases at J, with 7 bases between the two ends. CDR1 and CDR2 from the germline V gene are LGHNA and YSLEER. The CDR3 DNA follows: TGCGCCAGCAGCCAAGACCACAGGGATACGCAGTATTTT. It is translated as CASSQDHRDTQYF.

The chain employs TRBV7-9 and TRBJ1-2; D not resolved. V lost 2 bases and J lost 3, with 13 bases in between. Germline-derived CDR1 and CDR2 are SEHNR and FQNEAQ (reference sequence). The CDR3 covers 15 residues. The CDR3 region is CASSLNLAFDYGYTF. CDR3 DNA: TGTGCCAGCAGCTTAAATTTGGCGTTCGACTATGGCTACACCTTC.

The count of this clone is one. The chain couples TRBV9 to TRBJ2-1; weak D call: TRBD2 (6 bases). Trimming shortened V by 0 bases and J by 7 bases, and 14 bases separated the two germline ends. CDR3 length: 15 amino acids. Looked up from germline, CDR1 is SGDLS and CDR2 is YYNGEE. The CDR3, as DNA: TGTGCCAGCAGCGTAGTGGGGGGAGTGGCAAATGAGCAGTTCTTC. As protein: CASSVVGGVANEQFF.

The chain combines TRBV6-1 with TRBJ1-1; D is unresolved. The CDR3 loop spans 13 amino acids. The germline CDR1 and CDR2 sequences are MNHNS and SASEGT. Between the trimmed V and J ends, which lost 9 bases and 2 bases, there was a span of 13 bases. The CDR3 here is CASKQSGNTEAFF. CDR3 coding DNA: TGTGCCAGTAAACAGTCCGGTAACACTGAAGCTTTCTTT.

Only one count was recorded for this clone. The chain employs TRBV4-3 and TRBJ1-3; 8 nucleotides agree with TRBD1. From germline, CDR1 is LGHNA and CDR2 YSLEER. The CDR3 has 15 residues. The junction had 5 bases not matched to a gene; V was cut back by 3 bases and J by 4 bases. CDR3 sequence (DNA): TGCGCCAGCAGCCAGGGACAGGCGTCCGGAAACACCATATATTTT. It translates to CASSQGQASGNTIYF.

This clone was seen more than once but under ten times. The V call is TRBV7-9, the J call TRBJ1-1; no clear D. The CDR3 runs 14 residues. V was shortened by 2 bases and J by 6 bases, with 13 bases between the two germline ends. Germline V gene data show CDR1 as SEHNR and CDR2 as FQNEAQ (reference sequence). The CDR3, as DNA: TGTGCCAGCAGCTTAACTTTTGGACTTGCTGAAGCTTTCTTT. This encodes CASSLTFGLAEAFF.

This chain connects TRBV7-9 to TRBJ2-1, with TRBD1 matching over 7 bases. Per germline, CDR1 SEHNR and CDR2 FQNEAQ (reference sequence). The CDR3 length is 15 residues. Trimming took 6 bases from V and 6 from J; bases not matched to a gene: 11. CDR3 sequence: CASRKTGTGPNEQFF. In DNA form, the CDR3 reads TGTGCCAGCAGAAAGACAGGGACGGGACCCAATGAGCAGTTCTTC.

The chain employs TRBV7-9 and TRBJ2-5; perhaps D is TRBD1 or TRBD2 (5 bases each). The J call is uncertain, as TRBJ2-7 better fits the DNA end. The CDR3 length is 15 residues. Per the germline V gene, CDR1 is SEHNR and CDR2 is FQNEAQ (reference sequence). The chain's CDR3 is CASSPDRGADYEQYF. As DNA, the CDR3 is TGTGCCAGCAGCCCCGATCGAGGGGCAGACTACGAGCAGTACTTC.

V usage is TRBV28 and J usage is TRBJ2-7; D may be TRBD1 or TRBD2 (6 bases each). Per the germline V gene, CDR1 is MDHEN and CDR2 is SYDVKM. V was clipped by 2 bases and J by 6 bases, with 23 bases between them. CDR3 size: 17 residues. CDR3 region: CASSLEVGGPLLVEQYF. Here the CDR3 DNA reads TGTGCCAGCAGTTTAGAAGTTGGGGGGCCGCTTTTGGTCGAGCAGTACTTC.

The J gene is TRBJ2-5, the V gene TRBV30, with 7 bases matching TRBD1. The DNA end favors TRBJ2-7, so the J call may be wrong. The CDR3 has 14 residues. Looked up from germline, CDR1 is GTSNPN and CDR2 is SVGIG (reference sequence). The CDR3 sequence is CAWTHRGSYGEQYF. The CDR3 DNA sequence: TGTGCCTGGACCCACAGGGGATCGTATGGCGAGCAGTACTTC.

CDR3 DNA: TGTGCCAGCAGCTTAGACGTAAGGGTAAACAATGAGCAGTTCTTC. Protein sequence: CASSLDVRVNNEQFF. The rearrangement joins TRBV7-8 to TRBJ2-1; D not certain. CDR1 is SGHVS and CDR2 is FQNEAQ in the germline V gene. This CDR3 is built from 15 residues. The V end lost 1 base, the J end lost 5 bases, and 12 bases lay between the germline ends.

The rearrangement joins TRBV18 to TRBJ2-5; 13 positions agree with TRBD2. Trimming took 3 bases from V and 5 from J; bases not matched to a gene: 3. Germline V lookup: CDR1 KGHSH, CDR2 LQKENI. The CDR3 is 15 amino acids. CDR3 loop: CASSPQGLAGETQYF. DNA of the CDR3: TGTGCCAGCTCACCCCAGGGACTAGCGGGGGAGACCCAGTACTTC.

Remarks on this clone: Within the sample, other DNA sequences also encode this same CDR3. The gene calls are TRBV9 and TRBJ2-7, with D possibly matching TRBD2 (6 bases). Trimming took 0 bases from V and 0 from J, leaving 10 bases between them. The CDR3 consists of 15 residues. Germline V gives CDR1 SGDLS, CDR2 YYNGEE. CDR3 nucleotides: TGTGCCAGCAGCGTAGGGCGCGGGGTCTCCTACGAGCAGTACTTC. This sequence encodes CASSVGRGVSYEQYF.

This chain joins TRBV27 and TRBJ2-7; D is unresolved. The CDR3 length is 14 residues. Germline loops: CDR1 MNHEY, CDR2 SMNVEV (reference sequence). Trimming removed 2 bases at V and 2 bases at J, with 10 bases between. The CDR3 nucleotides read TGTGCCAGCAGTTTAGGTCCCCAGCCCTACGAGCAGTACTTC. It specifies CASSLGPQPYEQYF.

The count of this clone is one. V gene TRBV5-8 combines with J gene TRBJ2-5; weak D call: TRBD2 (5 bases). V dropped 4 bases and J dropped 4 bases, with 17 bases sitting between them. The CDR3 contains 15 residues. In germline, CDR1 is SGHTS, CDR2 YDEGEE. The CDR3 nucleotides read TGTGCCAGCAGCCCCCCGCCCTCGGGGAGAGAGACCCAGTACTTC. Translated: CASSPPPSGRETQYF.

This clone was seen once. This sequence joins TRBV29-1 and TRBJ2-7; D gene unclear. The ends were cut back, 2 bases at V and 2 bases at J, with 19 bases in the middle. The length of the CDR3 is 16 residues. Germline V gene data show CDR1 as SQVTM and CDR2 as ANQGSEA. The chain's CDR3 is CSVEYNLVGSTYEQYF. Here the CDR3 DNA reads TGCAGCGTTGAATATAATCTCGTGGGTTCCACCTACGAGCAGTACTTC.

V usage is TRBV7-9 and J usage is TRBJ2-1; maybe TRBD1 (5 bases). The germline V gene has CDR1 SEHNR and CDR2 FQNEAQ (reference sequence). This CDR3 comprises 16 residues. V lost 5 bases and J lost 0, with 14 bases in between. The CDR3 DNA reads TGTGCCAGCAGCCCACCTTGGGGCACCTCCTACAATGAGCAGTTCTTC. This codes for CASSPPWGTSYNEQFF.

V gene TRBV9 combines with J gene TRBJ2-2, with 10 bases lining up with TRBD2. Germline trimming cut 1 base from V and 1 base from J; bases unmatched to any gene: 22. Germline lookup yields CDR1 SGDLS and CDR2 YYNGEE. CDR3 length: 23 amino acids. Written as DNA, the CDR3 is TGTGCCAGCAGCGTAAAGGGCAGAGGGGGCGGGCTAGCGGGAGTTGTGAACACCGGGGAGCTGTTTTTT. This translates into CASSVKGRGGGLAGVVNTGELFF.

The rearrangement uses TRBV19 and TRBJ2-7; 10 bases are shared with TRBD1. V lost 4 bases and J lost 2; bases outside the gene matches: 5. CDR1 LNHDA and CDR2 SQIVND come from the germline V gene (reference sequence). The CDR3 runs 15 residues. The DNA for the CDR3 is TGTGCCAGTAGTAACCTCGACAGGGGGCCCTACGAGCAGTACTTC. Translating gives CASSNLDRGPYEQYF.

Worth noting for this clone: This same CDR3 is encoded by further DNA sequences in the sample. The chain carries TRBV9 and TRBJ2-7; TRBD1 or TRBD2 may be the D gene (7 bases each). The CDR3 consists of 13 residues. V lost 4 bases and J lost 2, with 10 bases in between. CDR1 is SGDLS and CDR2 is YYNGEE in the germline V gene. The CDR3 reads CASSPGGAYEQYF. CDR3 DNA sequence: TGTGCCAGCAGCCCAGGGGGGGCCTACGAGCAGTACTTC. The full variable domain, completed using reference TRBV9 and TRBJ2-7, is DSGVTQTPKHLITATGQRVTLRCSPRSGDLSVYWYQQSLDQGLQFLIQYYNGEERAKGNILERFSAQQFPDLHSELNLSSLELGDSALYFCASSPGGAYEQYFGPGTRLTVT.